The rows below give T cell receptor beta chains drawn from one sample of a study of control samples from healthy donors and cancer patients. Only in-frame clones appear in the TCRdb table, and some are missing; sequencing was by immunoSEQ multiplex PCR. This table holds 63,000 or so clones, over 75% found once. Sequenced sample: blood. The source is a man in his forties or fifties in good health. The CDR3 runs from the conserved cysteine through the conserved F or W. D genes are given only for firm matches. Size values are once, few and many counts, or a class for expanded clones, and some rows have none.

j_gene	d_gene	v_gene	abundance	CDR3aa	CDR3nt
TRBJ2-4	-	TRBV10-3	-	CAISDPGREAKNIQYF	TGTGCCATCAGTGACCCAGGAAGGGAGGCCAAAAACATTCAGTACTTC
TRBJ2-3	-	TRBV2	once	CASRPSASTDTQYF	TGTGCCAGCAGGCCATCAGCTAGCACAGATACGCAGTATTTT
TRBJ1-4	TRBD1	TRBV5-1	-	CASRQRTGGDEKLFF	TGCGCCAGCAGACAGAGGACAGGTGGGGACGAAAAACTGTTTTTT
TRBJ2-2	-	TRBV10-1	-	CASSDPINTGELFF	TGCGCCAGCAGTGACCCAATTAACACCGGGGAGCTGTTTTTT
TRBJ1-1	-	TRBV29-1	-	CSALGPPRGAFF	TGCAGCGCACTGGGGCCCCCGAGGGGGGCTTTCTTT
TRBJ2-7	TRBD2	TRBV5-6	-	CASSLELAFYEQYF	TGTGCCAGCAGCTTGGAACTAGCGTTCTACGAGCAGTACTTC
TRBJ1-1	-	TRBV7-9	-	CASTPLRENTEAFF	TGTGCCAGCACCCCCCTAAGGGAGAACACTGAAGCTTTCTTT
TRBJ2-1	TRBD2	TRBV18	-	CASSPLSSGTYNEQFF	TGTGCCAGCTCACCTTTATCTAGCGGCACGTACAATGAGCAGTTCTTC
TRBJ2-7	-	TRBV25-1	-	CASSVGGVIAEQYF	TGTGCCAGCAGTGTTGGGGGTGTAATTGCCGAGCAGTACTTC
TRBJ1-4	-	TRBV10-3	few	CATRTPHTEKLFF	TGTGCCACCAGGACCCCTCATACTGAAAAACTGTTTTTT
TRBJ1-5	-	TRBV18	-	CASSPMGFGGQPQHF	TGTGCCAGCTCACCAATGGGTTTCGGAGGTCAGCCCCAGCATTTT
TRBJ1-1	TRBD1	TRBV6-1	-	CASSDRSSPGRGVTEAFF	TGTGCCAGCAGTGATCGGTCGTCTCCGGGCAGGGGGGTAACTGAAGCTTTCTTT
TRBJ1-1	-	TRBV11-3	-	CASILGQTGGSEAFF	TGTGCCAGCATCCTTGGACAGACGGGTGGGAGTGAAGCTTTCTTT
TRBJ2-3	-	TRBV4-1	-	CASSQVNMGFADTQYF	TGCGCCAGCAGCCAAGTCAATATGGGTTTCGCAGATACGCAGTATTTT
TRBJ2-2	TRBD2	TRBV9	-	CASSVGLAGTWNGELFF	TGTGCCAGCAGCGTAGGACTAGCGGGTACATGGAACGGGGAGCTGTTTTTT
TRBJ2-5	-	TRBV5-4	-	CASSLGGLPRETQYF	TGTGCCAGCAGCTTGGGTGGGCTCCCCCGGGAGACCCAGTACTTC
TRBJ2-2	-	TRBV20-1	-	CSAGNTGELFF	TGCAGTGCTGGGAACACCGGGGAGCTGTTTTTT
TRBJ1-1	-	TRBV28	-	CASSSKPGTNGAFF	TGTGCCAGCAGTTCTAAACCCGGGACAAATGGAGCTTTCTTT
TRBJ1-5	-	TRBV4-2	-	CASSPSPAGSNQPQHF	TGTGCCAGCAGCCCCTCCCCGGCAGGCAGTAATCAGCCCCAGCATTTT
TRBJ2-7	TRBD2	TRBV30	once	CAWKGAGGERVYF	TGTGCCTGGAAGGGAGCGGGAGGGGAACGGGTGTACTTC
TRBJ2-7	TRBD2	TRBV7-8	-	CASSRGGGPSGQYF	TGTGCCAGCAGCCGAGGCGGGGGGCCTAGTGGGCAGTACTTC
TRBJ1-4	-	TRBV7-9	-	CASSSRQAAEKLFF	TGTGCCAGCAGCTCCCGACAGGCTGCGGAAAAACTGTTTTTT
TRBJ2-3	-	TRBV30	-	CAWSVGRTDTQYF	TGTGCCTGGAGCGTGGGGCGCACAGATACGCAGTATTTT
TRBJ1-4	TRBD1	TRBV5-1	-	CASSSDRVGEKLFF	TGCGCCAGCAGCTCGGACAGGGTAGGCGAAAAACTGTTTTTT
TRBJ2-5	-	TRBV6-5	-	CASIPRPDSGETQYF	TGTGCCAGCATCCCTAGACCGGACAGCGGAGAGACCCAGTACTTC
TRBJ1-4	-	TRBV11-2	-	CASSLFGSASATNEKLFF	TGTGCCAGCAGCTTATTCGGGTCAGCCTCTGCAACTAATGAAAAACTGTTTTTT
TRBJ2-3	TRBD2	TRBV5-1	-	CASSSRLAGVTDTQYF	TGCGCCAGCAGCTCCCGACTAGCGGGAGTTACAGATACGCAGTATTTT
TRBJ2-1	TRBD2	TRBV29-1	-	CSAGGGGEQFF	TGCAGCGCTGGTGGGGGAGGGGAGCAGTTCTTC
TRBJ1-1	-	TRBV5-6	-	CASSLVGPNTEAFF	TGTGCCAGCAGCTTGGTGGGGCCGAACACTGAAGCTTTCTTT
TRBJ2-2	TRBD2	TRBV10-3	-	CAINPGTSAGELFF	TGTGCCATCAACCCCGGGACTAGCGCCGGGGAGCTGTTTTTT
TRBJ1-2	-	TRBV27	-	CASSLSVVNGWVPGGYTF	TGTGCCAGCAGTTTATCAGTGGTAAATGGTTGGGTGCCGGGTGGCTACACCTTC
TRBJ2-3	TRBD2	TRBV19	-	CASSGIAGGSQDTQYF	TGTGCCAGTAGCGGCATAGCGGGGGGGTCTCAAGATACGCAGTATTTT
TRBJ2-3	-	TRBV28	-	CASSGQTSSTDTQYF	TGTGCCAGCAGCGGACAGACATCTAGCACAGATACGCAGTATTTT
TRBJ2-7	-	TRBV7-8	-	CASSLVRTQTYEQYF	TGTGCCAGCAGCTTAGTCAGGACGCAAACCTACGAGCAGTACTTC
TRBJ2-1	-	TRBV14	-	CASSQERIPNEQFF	TGTGCCAGCAGCCAAGAGAGGATTCCCAATGAGCAGTTCTTC
TRBJ2-1	-	TRBV18	-	CASSPTRTDIGDEQFF	TGTGCCAGCTCACCCACCCGGACAGATATAGGCGATGAGCAGTTCTTC
TRBJ2-1	-	TRBV7-9	-	CASSLVGDEQFF	TGTGCCAGCAGCTTAGTAGGGGATGAGCAGTTCTTC
TRBJ1-6	TRBD1	TRBV5-1	-	CASSLWGQGPSPLHF	TGCGCCAGCAGCTTGTGGGGACAGGGACCGTCACCCCTCCACTTT
TRBJ1-2	-	TRBV5-6	-	CASSMDRDIYGYTF	TGTGCCAGCAGCATGGACCGGGACATCTATGGCTACACCTTC
TRBJ2-3	TRBD2	TRBV9	-	CASSPRVAGGGTSTDTQYF	TGTGCCAGCAGCCCCAGGGTAGCGGGGGGAGGAACTAGCACAGATACGCAGTATTTT
TRBJ2-2	TRBD1	TRBV11-3	-	CASSLTGQVGAGELFF	TGTGCCAGCAGCTTAACGGGACAGGTTGGCGCCGGGGAGCTGTTTTTT